Following are 3 T cell receptor beta chains from one sample sequenced in a study of human T cells and chemical hapten exposure. Treatment indicated: therapeutic diphenylcyclopropenone sensitization with weekly scalp DPC. Individual cDNA molecules (in the library) carried attached unique molecular identifiers. From the reads, TCRdb called clonotypes with MiXCR, one entry per CDR3 protein. The profile shows just over 2,500 distinct CDR3 sequences, 35% to 45% of them singletons. Sequencing used whole blood, obtained before DPC sensitization or 2, 6, or about 24 weeks after (not recorded which). Receptors originate from an adult with alopecia areata. Some clones in this sample may be carry-over from other donors' samples. This table probably holds off-target reads from a library built for another chain.

The chain combines TRBV6-2 or TRBV6-3 with TRBJ2-7; 7 bases line up with TRBD1. The CDR3 runs 15 residues. CDR1 MNHEY and CDR2 SVGEGT come from the germline V gene. With V trimmed by 6 bases and J by 3 bases, 11 bases remained unmatched. The chain's CDR3 is CASRLQGPTFYEQYF. The CDR3 DNA is TGTGCCAGCAGACTACAGGGGCCGACTTTCTACGAGCAGTACTTC.

CDR3 sequence: CASSRTAPTDTQYF. The CDR3 DNA reads TGTGCCAGCAGTCGGACAGCCCCCACAGATACGCAGTATTTT. The chain combines TRBV12-3 or TRBV12-4 with TRBJ2-3, with a possible D match to TRBD1 (6 bases). V was pared by 5 bases and J by 2 bases, with 11 bases between. This CDR3 comprises 14 residues.

The chain employs TRBV10-3 and TRBJ2-7, with D perhaps TRBD2 (8 bases). The germline V gene has CDR1 ENHRY and CDR2 SYGVKD. V dropped 5 bases and J dropped 3 bases, with 20 bases sitting between them. The CDR3 spans 16 residues. Here the CDR3 reads CAISQGEIAGYYEQYF. CDR3 DNA: TGTGCCATCAGTCAGGGGGAAATAGCGGGGTACTACGAGCAGTACTTC.